A single sample gave rise to the 10 T cell receptor beta chains below, sequenced in a study of identifying expanded T cells in peripheral blood. Profiled with immunoSEQ multiplex PCR; TCRdb holds only in-frame clones, not every one. This table holds 65,000 to 95,000 clones, 84% found once. The sample consisted of blood. These receptors were obtained from a person between 18 and 69 years old in good health.

This clone has a single count. The rearrangement joins TRBV28 to TRBJ1-2; D not certain. Trimming took off 6 bases at V and 5 bases at J, with 13 bases between the two ends. The CDR3 has 13 amino acids. The germline V gene has CDR1 MDHEN and CDR2 SYDVKM. The DNA of the CDR3 is TGTGCCAGCAGCAGTTTTGTAGGGTATGGCTACACCTTC. It translates to CASSSFVGYGYTF.

The chain is built from TRBV18 and TRBJ2-7, with TRBD1 identical over 9 bases. Per the germline V gene, CDR1 is KGHSH and CDR2 is LQKENI. The CDR3 loop spans 16 amino acids. Trimming took 3 bases from V and 2 from J; bases not matched to a gene: 8. CDR3 loop: CASSPLGQGGAYEQYF. The CDR3 region has the DNA TGTGCCAGCTCACCGCTGGGACAGGGAGGGGCCTACGAGCAGTACTTC.

The chain recombines TRBV30 with TRBJ2-1; no clear D. Per the germline V gene, CDR1 is GTSNPN and CDR2 is SVGIG (reference sequence). Trimming stripped 4 bases from V and 0 bases from J, with 10 bases between. This CDR3 contains 14 residues. Written as DNA, the CDR3 is TGTGCCTGGATCCGGGCCAGCTCCTACAATGAGCAGTTCTTC. It encodes CAWIRASSYNEQFF.

The chain uses TRBV30 and TRBJ1-6, with no clear D. Per the germline V gene, CDR1 is GTSNPN and CDR2 is SVGIG (reference sequence). The CDR3 contains 10 residues. V lost 3 bases, J lost 14 bases, and 8 bases lay in between. CDR3 nucleotides: TGTGCCTGGAGGGGTTCGTCCCTCCACTTT. This translates into CAWRGSSLHF.

CDR3 sequence: CASSLHGPNQPQHF. The CDR3 nucleotides read TGTGCCAGCAGTTTGCACGGCCCCAATCAGCCCCAGCATTTT. The J gene is TRBJ1-5, the V gene TRBV28; D remains unclear. The V and J ends lost 3 bases and 3 bases respectively, with 9 bases between them. CDR3 length equals 14 residues. The V gene's germline CDR1 is MDHEN and CDR2 SYDVKM.

This clone appeared once. The CDR3, as DNA: TGCGCCAGCAGCTTCGGGGCCAGGGCGAATGAAAAACTGTTTTTT. It translates to CASSFGARANEKLFF. J is TRBJ1-4 and V is TRBV5-1; TRBD1 is a possible D gene (5 bases). The length of the CDR3 is 15 residues. Germline V gene data show CDR1 as SGHRS and CDR2 as YFSETQ. The V and J ends lost 2 bases and 5 bases respectively, with 13 bases between them.

The chain is built from TRBV4-3 and TRBJ2-2; 8 bases match TRBD1. With V trimmed by 0 bases and J by 5 bases, 5 bases remained unmatched. Germline V gives CDR1 LGHNA, CDR2 YSLEER. The CDR3 loop spans 16 amino acids. For the CDR3, the DNA is TGCGCCAGCAGCCAAGATGGAACAGGGGGAACCGGGGAGCTGTTTTTT. Its translation: CASSQDGTGGTGELFF.

The chain combines TRBV4-1 with TRBJ2-3; 10 positions match TRBD2. V was clipped by 2 bases and J by 5 bases; unmatched bases: 22. The CDR3 length is 21 residues. Per germline, CDR1 MGHRA and CDR2 YSYEKL. The CDR3 loop is CASSQPPLGSGRAIYGDTQYF. CDR3 DNA sequence: TGCGCCAGCAGCCAACCCCCCCTGGGCAGCGGGAGGGCCATTTATGGAGATACGCAGTATTTT.

J is TRBJ1-1 and V is TRBV7-2; D gene ambiguous. The CDR3 is 13 amino acids. The germline V and J ends were trimmed by 4 bases and 1 base, with 7 bases remaining between them. Germline V gene data show CDR1 as SGHTA and CDR2 as FQGNSA. CDR3 protein: CASSSTENTEAFF. The CDR3, as DNA: TGTGCCAGCAGCTCAACGGAGAACACTGAAGCTTTCTTT.

This clone was found once. One end of the junction does not line up with germline, which may come from a read error. The V call is TRBV7-7, the J call TRBJ2-2; D is tentatively TRBD1 or TRBD2 (5 bases each). This CDR3 has 14 amino acids. Germline V gene lookup returns CDR1 SSHAT and CDR2 FNYEAQ (reference sequence). CDR3 protein: CASSSQGDAGELFF. Written as DNA, the CDR3 is TGTGCTAGCAGCTCCCAGGGAGACGCCGGGGAGCTGTTTTTT.